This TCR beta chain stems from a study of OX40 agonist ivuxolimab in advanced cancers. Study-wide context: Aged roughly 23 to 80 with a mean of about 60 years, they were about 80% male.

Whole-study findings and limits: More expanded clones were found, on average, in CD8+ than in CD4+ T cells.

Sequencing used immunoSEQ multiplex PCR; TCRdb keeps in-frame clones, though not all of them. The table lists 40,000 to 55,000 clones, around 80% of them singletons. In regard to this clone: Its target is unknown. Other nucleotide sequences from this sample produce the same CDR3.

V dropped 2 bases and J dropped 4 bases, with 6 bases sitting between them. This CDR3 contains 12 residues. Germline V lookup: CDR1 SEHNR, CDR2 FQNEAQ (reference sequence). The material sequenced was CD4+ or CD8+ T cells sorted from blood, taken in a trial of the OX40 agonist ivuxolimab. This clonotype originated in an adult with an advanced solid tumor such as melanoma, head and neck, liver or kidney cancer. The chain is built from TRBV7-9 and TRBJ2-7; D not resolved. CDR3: CASSLSGYEQYF. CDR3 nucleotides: TGTGCCAGCAGCTTAAGTGGTTACGAGCAGTACTTC.